The source of this TCR beta chain is a study of blood T cell repertoires in COVID-19. Symptom resolution, clearance, or two negative PCRs marked donors in Cohort 3 as recovered. Authors' data handling: Estimated nucleated cell counts came from reference gene primer amplification. Profiled with immunoSEQ multiplex PCR; TCRdb holds only in-frame clones, not every one. The V and J calls and clone size were taken over from that table, and D and trimming were inferred from the DNA. This sample has roughly 290,000 clones, with approximately 83% found just once. Trimming took 5 bases from V and 1 from J, leaving 4 bases between them. The CDR3 is 12 amino acids.

This receptor was taken from a man aged 30 to 45 who had recovered from COVID-19. Sequencing used PBMCs or T cells enriched from blood (not recorded which). The rearrangement joins TRBV12-3 or TRBV12-4 to TRBJ2-3; D unclear. The CDR3 bases are TGTGCCAGCAGTCTCGGCACAGATACGCAGTATTTT. This translates into CASSLGTDTQYF.